The entry that follows covers one T cell receptor (beta chain) sequence. One end of the junction varies from germline; a read error may be responsible. The sample originates from a study of identical twins. Each CDR3 protein is one row after TCRdb ran MiXCR on the 5' RACE reads. The sample has 450,000 to 500,000 distinct CDR3 sequences; around 15% are singletons. The same sample was also used in a study of yellow fever vaccine responses in identical twins.

The source material was CD4+ T cells sorted from blood. The receptor's source is a woman aged 18-29 years in good health.

As DNA, the CDR3 is TGCAGTGTTGGCGGGAGCTCCTACGAGCAGTACTTC. It codes for CSVGGSSYEQYF. The chain carries TRBV29-1 and TRBJ2-7; TRBD2 matches 7 bases. The CDR3 sequence is 12 residues long. Germline CDR1 SQVTM, CDR2 ANQGSEA.